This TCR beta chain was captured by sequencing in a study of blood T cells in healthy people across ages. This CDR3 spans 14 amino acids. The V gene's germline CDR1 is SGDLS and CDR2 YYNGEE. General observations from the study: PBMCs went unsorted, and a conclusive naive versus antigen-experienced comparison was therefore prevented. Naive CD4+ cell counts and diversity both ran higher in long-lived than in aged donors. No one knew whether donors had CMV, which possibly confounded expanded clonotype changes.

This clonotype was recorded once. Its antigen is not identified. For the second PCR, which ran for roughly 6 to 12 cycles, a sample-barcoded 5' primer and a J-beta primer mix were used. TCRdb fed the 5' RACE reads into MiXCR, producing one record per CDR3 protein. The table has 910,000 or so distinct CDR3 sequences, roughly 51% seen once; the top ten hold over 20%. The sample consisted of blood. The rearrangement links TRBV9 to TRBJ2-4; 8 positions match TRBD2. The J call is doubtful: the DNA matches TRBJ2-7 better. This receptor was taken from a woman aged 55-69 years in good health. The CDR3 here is CASSGSGRPLEQYF. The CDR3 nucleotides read TGTGCCAGCAGCGGGAGCGGGAGACCCCTCGAGCAGTACTTC.